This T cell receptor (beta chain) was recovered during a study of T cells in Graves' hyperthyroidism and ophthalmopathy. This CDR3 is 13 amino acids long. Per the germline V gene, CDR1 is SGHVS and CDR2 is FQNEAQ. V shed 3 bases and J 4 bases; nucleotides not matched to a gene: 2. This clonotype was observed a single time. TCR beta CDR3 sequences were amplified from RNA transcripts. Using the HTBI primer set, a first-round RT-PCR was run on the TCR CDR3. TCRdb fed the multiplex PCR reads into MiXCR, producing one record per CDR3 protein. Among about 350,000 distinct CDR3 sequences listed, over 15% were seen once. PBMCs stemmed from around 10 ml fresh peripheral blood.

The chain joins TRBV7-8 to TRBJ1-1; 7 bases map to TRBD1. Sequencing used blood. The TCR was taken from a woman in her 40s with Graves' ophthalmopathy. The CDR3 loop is CASSFPGGTEAFF. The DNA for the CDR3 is TGTGCCAGCAGCTTCCCAGGGGGCACTGAAGCTTTCTTT.